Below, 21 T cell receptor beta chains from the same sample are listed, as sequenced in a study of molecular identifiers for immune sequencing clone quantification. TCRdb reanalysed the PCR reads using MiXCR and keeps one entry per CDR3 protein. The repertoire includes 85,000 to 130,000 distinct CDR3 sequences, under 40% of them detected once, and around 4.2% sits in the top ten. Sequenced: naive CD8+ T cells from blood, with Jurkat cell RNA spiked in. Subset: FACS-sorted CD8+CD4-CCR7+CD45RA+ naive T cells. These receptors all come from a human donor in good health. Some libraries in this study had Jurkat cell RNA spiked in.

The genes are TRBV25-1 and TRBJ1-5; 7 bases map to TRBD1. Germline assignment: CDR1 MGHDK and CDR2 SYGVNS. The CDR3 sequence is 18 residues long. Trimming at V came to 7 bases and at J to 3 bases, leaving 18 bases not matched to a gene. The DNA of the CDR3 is TGTGCCAGCATATCAGGGGGACGGAGGTACAGATACAATCAGCCCCAGCATTTT. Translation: CASISGGRRYRYNQPQHF.

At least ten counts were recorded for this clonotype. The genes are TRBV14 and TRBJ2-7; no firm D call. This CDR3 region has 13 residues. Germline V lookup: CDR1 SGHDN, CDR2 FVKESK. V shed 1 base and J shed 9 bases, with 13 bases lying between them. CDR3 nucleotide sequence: TGTGCCAGCAGCCAAGTCACAAGGTGGGGGCAGTACTTC. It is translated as CASSQVTRWGQYF.

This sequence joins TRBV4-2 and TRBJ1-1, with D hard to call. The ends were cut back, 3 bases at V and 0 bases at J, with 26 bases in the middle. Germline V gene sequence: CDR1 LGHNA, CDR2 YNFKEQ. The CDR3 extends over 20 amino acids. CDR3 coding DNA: TGTGCCAGCAGCCAGAGCCGGACGGGCTCCGTGCCGGCCATGAACACTGAAGCTTTCTTT. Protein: CASSQSRTGSVPAMNTEAFF.

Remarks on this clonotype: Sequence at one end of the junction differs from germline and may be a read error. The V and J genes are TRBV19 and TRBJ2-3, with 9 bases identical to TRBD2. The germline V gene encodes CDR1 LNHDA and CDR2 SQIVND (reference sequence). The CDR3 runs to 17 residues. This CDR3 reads CAGSISLASGATDTQYF. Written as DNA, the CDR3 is TGTGCCGGTAGTATTTCTCTCGCTAGCGGGGCCACAGATACGCAGTATTTT. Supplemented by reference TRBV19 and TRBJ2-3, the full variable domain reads DGGITQSPKYLFRKEGQNVTLSCEQNLNHDAMYWYRQDPGQGLRLIYYSQIVNDFQKGDIAEGYSVSREKKESFPLTVTSAQKNPTAFYLCAGSISLASGATDTQYFGPGTRLTVL.

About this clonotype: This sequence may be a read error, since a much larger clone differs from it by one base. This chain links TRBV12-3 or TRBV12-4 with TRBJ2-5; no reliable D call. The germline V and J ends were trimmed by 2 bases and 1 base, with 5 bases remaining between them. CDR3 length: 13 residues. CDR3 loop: CASSLHSQETQYF. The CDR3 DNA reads TGTGCCAGCAGTTTACACAGCCAAGAGACCCAGTACTTC.

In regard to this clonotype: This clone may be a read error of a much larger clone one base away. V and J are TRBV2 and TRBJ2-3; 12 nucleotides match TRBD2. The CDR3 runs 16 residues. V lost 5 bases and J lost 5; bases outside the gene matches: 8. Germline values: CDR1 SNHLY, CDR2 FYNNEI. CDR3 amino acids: CASSNLAGGPKDTQYF. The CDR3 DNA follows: TGTGCCAGCAGTAACCTAGCGGGAGGGCCGAAAGATACGCAGTATTTT.

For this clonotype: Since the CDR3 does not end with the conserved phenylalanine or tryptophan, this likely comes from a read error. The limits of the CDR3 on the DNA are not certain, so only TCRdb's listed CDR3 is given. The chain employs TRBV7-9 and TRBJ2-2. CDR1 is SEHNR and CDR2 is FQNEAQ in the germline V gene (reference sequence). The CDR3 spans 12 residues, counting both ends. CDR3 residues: CASSFPPGELYI.

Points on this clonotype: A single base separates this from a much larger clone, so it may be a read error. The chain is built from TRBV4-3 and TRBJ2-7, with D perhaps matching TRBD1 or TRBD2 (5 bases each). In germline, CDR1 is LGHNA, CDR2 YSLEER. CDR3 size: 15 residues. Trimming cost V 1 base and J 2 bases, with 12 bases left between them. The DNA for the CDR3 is TGCGCCAGCAGCCAAGTACTCACGGGACCCTACGAGCAGTACTTC. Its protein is CASSQVLTGPYEQYF.

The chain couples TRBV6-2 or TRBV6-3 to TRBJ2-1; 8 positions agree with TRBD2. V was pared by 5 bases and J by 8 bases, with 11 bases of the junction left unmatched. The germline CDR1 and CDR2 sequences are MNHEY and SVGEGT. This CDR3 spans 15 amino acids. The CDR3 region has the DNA TGTGCCAGCAGTGGAATAGCGGGGCACCGCGATGAGCAGTTCTTC. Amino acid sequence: CASSGIAGHRDEQFF.

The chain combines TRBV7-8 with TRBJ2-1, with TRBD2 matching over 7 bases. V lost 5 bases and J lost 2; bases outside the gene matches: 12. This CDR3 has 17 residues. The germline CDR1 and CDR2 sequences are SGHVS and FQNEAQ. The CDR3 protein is CASSQPPPGLPYNEQFF. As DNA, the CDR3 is TGTGCCAGCAGCCAACCCCCCCCGGGACTACCCTACAATGAGCAGTTCTTC.

The CDR3 is CASQNNSPLHF. As DNA, the CDR3 is TGTGCCAGCCAGAATAATTCACCCCTCCACTTT. The V gene is TRBV6-2 or TRBV6-3, the J gene TRBJ1-6; D not certain. CDR1 is MNHEY and CDR2 is SVGEGT in the germline V gene. This CDR3 spans 11 amino acids. Trimming cost V 8 bases and J 5 bases, with 4 bases left between them.

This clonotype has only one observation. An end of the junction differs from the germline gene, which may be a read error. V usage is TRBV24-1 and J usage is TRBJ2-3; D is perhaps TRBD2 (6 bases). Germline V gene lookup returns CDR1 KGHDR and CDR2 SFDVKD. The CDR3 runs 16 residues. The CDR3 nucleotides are TGTGCCATCTCCCCCTTCGCTGCGGGGCTCACAGATACGCAGAATTTT. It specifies CAISPFAAGLTDTQNF.

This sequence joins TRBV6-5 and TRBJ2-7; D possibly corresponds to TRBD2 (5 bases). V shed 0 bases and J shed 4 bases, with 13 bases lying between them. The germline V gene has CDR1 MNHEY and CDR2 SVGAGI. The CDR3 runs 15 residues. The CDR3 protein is CASSYSRDGGYEQYF. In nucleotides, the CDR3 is TGTGCCAGCAGTTACTCGAGGGATGGCGGTTACGAGCAGTACTTC.

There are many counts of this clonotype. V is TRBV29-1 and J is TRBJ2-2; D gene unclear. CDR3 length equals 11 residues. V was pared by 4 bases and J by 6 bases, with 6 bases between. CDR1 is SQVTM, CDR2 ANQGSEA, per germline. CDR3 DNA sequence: TGCAGCGTTGCTCAGGCCGGGGAGCTGTTTTTT. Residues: CSVAQAGELFF.

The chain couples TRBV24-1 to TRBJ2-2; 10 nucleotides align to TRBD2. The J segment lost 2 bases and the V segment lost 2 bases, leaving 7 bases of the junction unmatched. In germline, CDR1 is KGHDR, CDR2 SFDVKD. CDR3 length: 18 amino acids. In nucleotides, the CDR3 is TGTGCCACCAGTGATTCCCTCTGGACTAGCGGCAACACCGGGGAGCTGTTTTTT. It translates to CATSDSLWTSGNTGELFF.

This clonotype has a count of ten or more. The CDR3 reads CASSFAGSEYEQYF. For the CDR3, the DNA is TGTGCCAGCAGCTTTGCGGGTTCGGAGTACGAGCAGTACTTC. The chain has TRBV5-4 and TRBJ2-7; D is possibly TRBD2 (5 bases). The CDR3 totals 14 residues. Per germline, CDR1 SGHNT and CDR2 YYREEE (reference sequence). With 2 bases removed from V and 4 bases from J, the gap between germline ends came to 13 bases.

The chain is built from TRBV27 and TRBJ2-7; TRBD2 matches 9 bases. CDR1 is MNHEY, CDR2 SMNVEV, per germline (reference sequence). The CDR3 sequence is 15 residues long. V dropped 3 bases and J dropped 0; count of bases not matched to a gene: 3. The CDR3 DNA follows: TGTGCCAGCAGTTTTCGTAGCGGGAGCTCCTACGAGCAGTACTTC. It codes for CASSFRSGSSYEQYF.

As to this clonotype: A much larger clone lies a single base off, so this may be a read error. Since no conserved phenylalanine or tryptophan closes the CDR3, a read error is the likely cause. The CDR3 sequence is CARIGANVLTL. CDR3 in DNA: TGTGCCAGAATCGGGGCCAACGTCCTGACTCTC. This chain links TRBV2 with TRBJ2-6; D ambiguous. V was cut by 9 bases and J by 4 bases, with 4 bases left in between. The CDR3 contains 11 residues. From germline, CDR1 is SNHLY and CDR2 FYNNEI.

CDR3 coding DNA: TGTGCCAGCAGCGTAGACGGGCAGCAAGAGACCCAGTACTTC. It translates to CASSVDGQQETQYF. This chain links TRBV9 with TRBJ2-5; D gene unclear. Between the trimmed V and J ends, which lost 0 bases and 2 bases, there was a span of 8 bases. Germline lookup yields CDR1 SGDLS and CDR2 YYNGEE. This CDR3 comprises 14 residues.

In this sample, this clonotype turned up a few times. The CDR3, as DNA: TGTGCCAGCAGCCTCGAAGACAACACTGAAGCTTTCTTT. Encoded protein: CASSLEDNTEAFF. This chain connects TRBV7-9 to TRBJ1-1, with D unresolved. Looked up from germline, CDR1 is SEHNR and CDR2 is FQNEAQ (reference sequence). CDR3 length: 13 residues. The V end was cut by 5 bases, the J end by 2 bases, with 9 bases between.

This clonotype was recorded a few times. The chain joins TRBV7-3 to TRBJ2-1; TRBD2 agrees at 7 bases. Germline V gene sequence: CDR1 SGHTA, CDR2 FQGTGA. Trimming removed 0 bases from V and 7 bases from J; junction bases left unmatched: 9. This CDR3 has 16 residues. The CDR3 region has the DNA TGTGCCAGCAGCTTAACAACGGGAGGCGCCGGGAATGAGCAGTTCTTC. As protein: CASSLTTGGAGNEQFF. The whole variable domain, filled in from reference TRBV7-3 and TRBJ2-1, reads GAGVSQTPSNKVTEKGKYVELRCDPISGHTALYWYRQSLGQGPEFLIYFQGTGAADDSGLPNDRFFAVRPEGSVSTLKIQRTERGDSAVYLCASSLTTGGAGNEQFFGPGTRLTVL.